Described below is a single T cell receptor (beta chain) sequence and its context. As yet, its antigen is unknown. V lost 4 bases and J lost 9, with 15 bases in between. This CDR3 has 14 amino acids. Germline V gene lookup returns CDR1 PRHDT and CDR2 FYEKMQ (reference sequence). The investigators split CD4+ cells into a CD45RA+ naive subset and a CD45RA-negative memory subset. The sample is drawn from a study of shared clonotypes between healthy human individuals. At the level of the study: Contributing individuals were two females and a few males aged 18 to 49.

Sorted-subset replicate PCR reactions were performed with about 200 ng DNA, corresponding to roughly 31,000 T cell genomes. Profiling relied on immunoSEQ multiplex PCR, and the TCRdb table lists in-frame clones only, not all of them. The table shows approximately 340,000 clones, with less than 75% occurring only once. Findings of the study overall: Generally, naive subsets came out with larger estimated richness than memory subsets.

The sequencing sample was made of memory CD4+ T cells sorted from blood. The subset is: CD45RA-negative fraction. This receptor was identified in a man aged 25 to 40 in good health. V is TRBV13 and J is TRBJ2-2; weak D call: TRBD1 (5 bases). CDR3 coding DNA: TGTGCCAGCAGCTCCCAGGGTGGGGAACGGGAGCTGTTTTTT. Protein product: CASSSQGGERELFF.